Following are 19 T cell receptor beta chains from one sample sequenced in a study of cytomegalovirus exposure and HLA in healthy donors (dated by TCRdb to the late 2010s). Libraries were prepared through the immunoSEQ multiplex PCR assay. For the multiplex PCR, a mixture combining 60 forward primers for TCR Vbeta segments and 13 reverse primers for TCR Jbeta segments was used. The table comes from immuneACCESS by way of TCRdb, which keeps in-frame sequences with V and J called. Part of the clones is missing from these tables; in studies checked, under half for an unresolved V gene and the rest for unknown reasons. This sample's table has entries for around 140,000 clones. Of the sample, 1.5% to 1.7% falls within the top ten clones. Material: PBMCs. The receptors shown here come from a woman aged 40 to 50 in good health and CMV-seronegative.

As for this clone: Other DNA sequences of this sample code for an identical CDR3. The chain employs TRBV6-6 and TRBJ2-3, with D perhaps TRBD2 (6 bases). Germline CDR1 is MNHNY and CDR2 is SVGAGI (reference sequence). This CDR3 contains 15 residues. The germline V and J ends were trimmed by 4 bases and 4 bases, with 15 bases remaining between them. The DNA for the CDR3 is TGTGCCAGCAGTTTCCCCGGGACTCAATCAGATACGCAGTATTTT. Translation: CASSFPGTQSDTQYF.

The genes are TRBV25-1 and TRBJ1-3, with D perhaps matching TRBD1 (5 bases). This CDR3 region has 13 residues. V dropped 5 bases and J dropped 2 bases, with 7 bases sitting between them. Germline assignment: CDR1 MGHDK and CDR2 SYGVNS. The CDR3 nucleotides read TGTGCCAGCAGTACAGGTGCTGGAAACACCATATATTTT. It specifies CASSTGAGNTIYF. Drawing the rest from reference TRBV25-1 and TRBJ1-3, the complete variable domain is EADIYQTPRYLVIGTGKKITLECSQTMGHDKMYWYQQDPGMELHLIHYSYGVNSTEKGDLSSESTVSRIRTEHFPLTLESARPSHTSQYLCASSTGAGNTIYFGEGSWLTVV.

The chain carries TRBV2 and TRBJ1-5, with TRBD1 matching over 10 bases. In germline, CDR1 is SNHLY, CDR2 FYNNEI. V shed 6 bases and J 4 bases; nucleotides not matched to a gene: 15. CDR3 size: 18 residues. The CDR3, as DNA: TGTGCCAGCAGGGTACCGGGACAGGGGCCGGGGGGAAATCAGCCCCAGCATTTT. It specifies CASRVPGQGPGGNQPQHF.

This chain joins TRBV7-9 and TRBJ2-5, with 10 bases that match TRBD2. V was clipped by 5 bases and J by 2 bases; unmatched bases: 2. In germline, CDR1 is SEHNR, CDR2 FQNEAQ (reference sequence). This CDR3 contains 14 residues. In nucleotides, the CDR3 is TGTGCCAGCAGCGAGGGACTAGCGCAAGAGACCCAGTACTTC. Residues: CASSEGLAQETQYF.

The V and J genes are TRBV9 and TRBJ2-7, with 8 bases matching TRBD1. Germline-derived CDR1 and CDR2 are SGDLS and YYNGEE. The CDR3 has 16 residues. Trimming removed 2 bases from V and 3 bases from J; junction bases left unmatched: 10. This CDR3 is CASSVTGTGPFYEQYF. The CDR3 DNA reads TGTGCCAGCAGCGTTACCGGGACAGGACCTTTCTACGAGCAGTACTTC.

The chain carries TRBV10-3 and TRBJ2-2; TRBD2 might be the D (6 bases). The CDR3 spans 14 residues. The germline CDR1 and CDR2 sequences are ENHRY and SYGVKD. V gave up 6 bases and J gave up 4 bases, with 12 bases separating them. The chain's CDR3 is CAIRGDSPTGELFF. The CDR3 DNA reads TGTGCCATCAGGGGGGACTCCCCCACCGGGGAGCTGTTTTTT.

This chain links TRBV2 with TRBJ1-6; D not resolved. CDR1 and CDR2 (germline): SNHLY, FYNNEI. The V gene lost 8 bases and the J gene lost 0 bases, with 11 bases spanning the gap. This CDR3 contains 15 residues. CDR3 amino acids: CASLLESSYNSPLHF. DNA for the CDR3: TGTGCCAGCCTGTTGGAGTCCTCCTATAATTCACCCCTCCACTTT. Full variable domain (outside the CDR3, taken from reference TRBV2 and TRBJ1-6): EPEVTQTPSHQVTQMGQEVILRCVPISNHLYFYWYRQILGQKVEFLVSFYNNEISEKSEIFDDQFSVERPDGSNFTLKIRSTKLEDSAMYFCASLLESSYNSPLHFGNGTRLTVT.

This rearrangement joins TRBV7-8 to TRBJ2-7, with TRBD1 matching over 8 bases. From germline, CDR1 is SGHVS and CDR2 FQNEAQ. The CDR3 is 15 amino acids. Germline trimming cut 5 bases from V and 0 bases from J; bases unmatched to any gene: 6. CDR3: CASSAPGQASYEQYF. The CDR3 DNA follows: TGTGCCAGCAGCGCTCCGGGACAGGCCTCCTACGAGCAGTACTTC.

This clone is medium-sized by frequency. The chain links TRBV10-3 to TRBJ2-1, with 7 bases aligning to TRBD1. V trimming: 11 bases; J trimming: 5 bases; junction bases outside the gene matches: 9. This CDR3 contains 13 residues. Germline V lookup: CDR1 ENHRY, CDR2 SYGVKD. CDR3 sequence reads: CASRQGPDNEQFF. For the CDR3, the DNA is TGTGCCTCCAGACAGGGCCCGGACAATGAGCAGTTCTTC.

Comments on this clone: Mismatch with germline at one junction end may stem from a read error. The chain uses TRBV7-7 and TRBJ2-7; TRBD1 is a possible D gene (5 bases). The germline gives CDR1 SSHAT, CDR2 FNYEAQ (reference sequence). This CDR3 has 11 amino acids. The CDR3 loop reads CASILRGEQYF. CDR3 coding DNA: TGTGCTAGCATCCTAAGGGGCGAGCAGTACTTC.

This chain uses TRBV16 with TRBJ1-2, with a weak D call TRBD1 (5 bases). Deletions cut 0 bases from V and 4 bases from J, with 9 bases between. Germline-derived CDR1 and CDR2 are KGHSY and FQNENV. CDR3 length: 14 residues. CDR3 DNA sequence: TGTGCCAGCAGCCAATCCGGGCAGGGCTATGGCTACACCTTC. Encoded protein: CASSQSGQGYGYTF.

This chain connects TRBV29-1 to TRBJ1-2, with D possibly matching TRBD1 (6 bases). The CDR3 is 14 residues long. Between the trimmed V and J ends, which lost 1 base and 4 bases, there was a span of 13 bases. Germline assignment: CDR1 SQVTM and CDR2 ANQGSEA. The CDR3 loop is CSVEVRGRGYGYTF. In DNA, the CDR3 is TGCAGCGTTGAAGTCAGGGGCCGCGGCTATGGCTACACCTTC.

The chain has TRBV18 and TRBJ1-1, with D unclear. This CDR3 has 17 amino acids. The germline V gene encodes CDR1 KGHSH and CDR2 LQKENI. V lost 0 bases to trimming and J lost 1 base, with 15 bases between them. The CDR3 here is CASSPPLRPGENTEAFF. CDR3 nucleotides: TGTGCCAGCTCACCACCTCTCAGGCCCGGGGAGAACACTGAAGCTTTCTTT.

CDR3 DNA sequence: TGCGCCAGCAGCTATGCCCTTAGCTATGGCTACACCTTC. Translated: CASSYALSYGYTF. This chain uses TRBV5-1 with TRBJ1-2; no clear D gene. This CDR3 is 13 amino acids long. The V and J ends lost 3 bases and 4 bases respectively, with 10 bases between them. The germline V gene encodes CDR1 SGHRS and CDR2 YFSETQ.

The gene calls are TRBV19 and TRBJ2-5; no firm D call. Trimming removed 4 bases from V and 3 bases from J, with 12 bases in between. This CDR3 has 14 amino acids. In germline, CDR1 is LNHDA, CDR2 SQIVND (reference sequence). Written as DNA, the CDR3 is TGTGCCAGTAGTACTCCGCGAGGAGAAGAGACCCAGTACTTC. As protein: CASSTPRGEETQYF.

The J gene is TRBJ1-1, the V gene TRBV28, with D possibly TRBD1 on 6 matching bases. This CDR3 has 15 residues. Trimming took 7 bases from V and 4 from J, leaving 19 bases between them. Germline CDR1 reads MDHEN; CDR2 reads SYDVKM. DNA of the CDR3: TGTGCCAGCACCCTTACGGGGCTAGGGGGCACTGAAGCTTTCTTT. Its protein product is CASTLTGLGGTEAFF. Full variable domain (missing parts from reference TRBV28 and TRBJ1-1): DVKVTQSSRYLVKRTGEKVFLECVQDMDHENMFWYRQDPGLGLRLIYFSYDVKMKEKGDIPEGYSVSREKKERFSLILESASTNQTSMYLCASTLTGLGGTEAFFGQGTRLTVV.

The chain links TRBV6-4 to TRBJ2-3, with 7 bases lining up with TRBD1. The V gene end was trimmed by 0 bases and the J gene end by 0 bases; junction bases not matched to a gene: 0. CDR3 length: 15 amino acids. CDR1 is MRHNA and CDR2 is SNTAGT in the germline V gene. CDR3 region: CASSDSGGSTDTQYF. CDR3 in DNA: TGTGCCAGCAGTGACTCAGGGGGCAGCACAGATACGCAGTATTTT.

CDR3 residues: CASSLGTGFSNQPQHF. CDR3 bases: TGCGCCAGCAGCTTGGGGACAGGGTTCTCCAATCAGCCCCAGCATTTT. J is TRBJ1-5 and V is TRBV5-1, with 8 bases fitting TRBD1. V dropped 0 bases and J dropped 3; count of bases not matched to a gene: 5. The CDR3 runs 16 residues. The germline V gene has CDR1 SGHRS and CDR2 YFSETQ.

The CDR3 DNA follows: TGTGCCACCTGCTTGCTCGGGAACACCGGGGAGCTGTTTTTT. It encodes CATCLLGNTGELFF. This chain uses TRBV4-2 with TRBJ2-2, with D unresolved. CDR1 is LGHNA and CDR2 is YNFKEQ in the germline V gene. Trimming shortened V by 10 bases and J by 1 base, and 13 bases separated the two germline ends. The CDR3 extends over 14 amino acids.